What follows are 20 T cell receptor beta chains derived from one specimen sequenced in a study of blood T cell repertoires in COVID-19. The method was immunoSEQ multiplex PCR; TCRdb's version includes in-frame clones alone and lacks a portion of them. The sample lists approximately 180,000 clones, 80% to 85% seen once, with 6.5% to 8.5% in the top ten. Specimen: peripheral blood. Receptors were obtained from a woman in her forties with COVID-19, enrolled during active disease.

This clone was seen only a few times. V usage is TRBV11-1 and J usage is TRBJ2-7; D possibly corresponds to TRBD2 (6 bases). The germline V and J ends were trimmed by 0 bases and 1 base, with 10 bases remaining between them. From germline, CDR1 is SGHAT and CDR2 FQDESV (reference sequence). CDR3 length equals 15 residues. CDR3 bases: TGTGCCAGCAGCTTAGCGTCCGGGGGATCCTACGAGCAGTACTTC. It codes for CASSLASGGSYEQYF.

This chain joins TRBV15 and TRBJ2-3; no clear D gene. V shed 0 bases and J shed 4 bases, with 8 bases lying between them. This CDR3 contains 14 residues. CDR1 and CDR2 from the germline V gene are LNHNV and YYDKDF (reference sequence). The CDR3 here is CATSRDLRADTQYF. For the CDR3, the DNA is TGTGCCACCAGCAGAGATCTACGAGCAGATACGCAGTATTTT.

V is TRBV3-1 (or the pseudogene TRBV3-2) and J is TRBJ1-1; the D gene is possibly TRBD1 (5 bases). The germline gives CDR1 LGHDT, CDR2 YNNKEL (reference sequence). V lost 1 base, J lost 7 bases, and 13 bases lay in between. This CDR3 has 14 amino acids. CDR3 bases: TGTGCCAGCAGCCAAGTGGAGGGACGGCATGAAGCTTTCTTT. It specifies CASSQVEGRHEAFF.

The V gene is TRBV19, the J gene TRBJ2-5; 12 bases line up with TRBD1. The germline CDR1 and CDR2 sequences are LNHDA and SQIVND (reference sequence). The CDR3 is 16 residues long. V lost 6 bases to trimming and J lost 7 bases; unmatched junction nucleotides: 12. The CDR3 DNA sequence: TGTGCCAGTAGGACCCCCACGGGGACAGGGGGCGGGACCCAGTACTTC. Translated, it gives CASRTPTGTGGGTQYF.

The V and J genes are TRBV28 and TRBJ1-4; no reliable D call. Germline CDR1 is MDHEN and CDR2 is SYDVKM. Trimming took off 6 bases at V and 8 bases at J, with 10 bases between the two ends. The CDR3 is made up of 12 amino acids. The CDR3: CASSLLIEKLFF. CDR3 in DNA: TGTGCCAGCAGCCTATTAATAGAAAAACTGTTTTTT.

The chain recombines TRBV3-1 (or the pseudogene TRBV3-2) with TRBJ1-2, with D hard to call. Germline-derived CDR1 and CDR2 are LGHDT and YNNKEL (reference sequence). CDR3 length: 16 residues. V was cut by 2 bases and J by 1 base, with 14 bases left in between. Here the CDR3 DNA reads TGTGCCAGCAGCCAAAGATGGAGGTGGGATAACTATGGCTACACCTTC. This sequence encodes CASSQRWRWDNYGYTF.

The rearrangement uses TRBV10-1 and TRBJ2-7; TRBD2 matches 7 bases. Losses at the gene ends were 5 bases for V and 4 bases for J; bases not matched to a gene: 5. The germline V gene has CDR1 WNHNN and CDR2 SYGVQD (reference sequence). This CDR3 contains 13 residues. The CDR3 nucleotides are TGCGCCAGCAGTACTAGCGCCGGGTACGAGCAGTACTTC. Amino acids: CASSTSAGYEQYF.

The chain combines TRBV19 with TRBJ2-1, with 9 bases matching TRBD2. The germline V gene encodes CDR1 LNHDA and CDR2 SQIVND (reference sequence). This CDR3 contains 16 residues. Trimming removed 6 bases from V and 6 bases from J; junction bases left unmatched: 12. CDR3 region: CASSNTGLAFVNEQFF. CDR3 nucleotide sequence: TGTGCCAGTAGCAACACCGGACTAGCGTTCGTCAATGAGCAGTTCTTC. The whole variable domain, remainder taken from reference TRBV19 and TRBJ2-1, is DGGITQSPKYLFRKEGQNVTLSCEQNLNHDAMYWYRQDPGQGLRLIYYSQIVNDFQKGDIAEGYSVSREKKESFPLTVTSAQKNPTAFYLCASSNTGLAFVNEQFFGPGTRLTVL.

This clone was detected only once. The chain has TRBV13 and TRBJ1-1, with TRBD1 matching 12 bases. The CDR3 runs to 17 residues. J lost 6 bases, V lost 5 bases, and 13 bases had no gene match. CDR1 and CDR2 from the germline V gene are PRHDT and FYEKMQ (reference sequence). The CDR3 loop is CASSPIGTGGASAEAFF. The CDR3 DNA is TGTGCCAGCAGCCCTATCGGGACAGGGGGCGCGAGCGCTGAAGCTTTCTTT.

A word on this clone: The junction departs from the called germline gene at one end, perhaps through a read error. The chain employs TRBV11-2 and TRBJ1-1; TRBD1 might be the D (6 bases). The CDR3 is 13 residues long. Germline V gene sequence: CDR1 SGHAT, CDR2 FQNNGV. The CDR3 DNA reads TGTGCCAGCAGCTTAGGGGTTAATCAGGGGCTTTCTTTT. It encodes CASSLGVNQGLSF.

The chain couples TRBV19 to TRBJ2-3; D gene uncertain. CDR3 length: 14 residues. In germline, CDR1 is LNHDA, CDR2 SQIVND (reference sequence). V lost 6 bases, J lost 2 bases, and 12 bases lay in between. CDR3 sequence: CASSGITNTDTQYF. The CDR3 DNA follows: TGTGCCAGTAGCGGAATCACTAACACAGATACGCAGTATTTT. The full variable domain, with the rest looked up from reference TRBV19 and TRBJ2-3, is DGGITQSPKYLFRKEGQNVTLSCEQNLNHDAMYWYRQDPGQGLRLIYYSQIVNDFQKGDIAEGYSVSREKKESFPLTVTSAQKNPTAFYLCASSGITNTDTQYFGPGTRLTVL.

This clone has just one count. The CDR3 coding sequence is TGTGCCAGCACTCGACAGGGGAATGCTGAAAAACTGTTTTTT. Protein sequence: CASTRQGNAEKLFF. The chain couples TRBV18 to TRBJ1-4, with 8 bases fitting TRBD1. V lost 8 bases to trimming and J lost 7 bases; unmatched junction nucleotides: 9. Germline CDR1 KGHSH, CDR2 LQKENI. CDR3 length equals 14 residues.

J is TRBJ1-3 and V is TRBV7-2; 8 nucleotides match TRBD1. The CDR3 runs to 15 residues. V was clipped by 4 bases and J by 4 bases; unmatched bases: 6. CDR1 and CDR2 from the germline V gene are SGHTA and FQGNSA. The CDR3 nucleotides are TGTGCCAGCAGCTCAGGGGGCGCTAAGGGAAACACCATATATTTT. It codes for CASSSGGAKGNTIYF.

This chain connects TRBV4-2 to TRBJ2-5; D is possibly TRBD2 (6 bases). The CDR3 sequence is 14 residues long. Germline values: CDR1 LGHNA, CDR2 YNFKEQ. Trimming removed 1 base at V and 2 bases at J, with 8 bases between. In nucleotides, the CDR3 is TGTGCCAGCAGCCAAGCGGGGGTTCAAGAGACCCAGTACTTC. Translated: CASSQAGVQETQYF.

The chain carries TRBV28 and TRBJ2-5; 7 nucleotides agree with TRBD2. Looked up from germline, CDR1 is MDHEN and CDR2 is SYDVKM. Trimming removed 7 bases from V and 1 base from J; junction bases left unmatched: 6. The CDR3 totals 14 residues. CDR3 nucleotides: TGTGCCAGCATAGGAGGGAGGGTCCAAGAGACCCAGTACTTC. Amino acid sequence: CASIGGRVQETQYF.

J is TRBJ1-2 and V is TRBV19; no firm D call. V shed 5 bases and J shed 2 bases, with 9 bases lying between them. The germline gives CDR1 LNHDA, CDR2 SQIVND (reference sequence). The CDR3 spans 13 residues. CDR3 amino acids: CASSPPGNYGYTF. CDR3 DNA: TGTGCCAGTAGTCCCCCCGGGAACTATGGCTACACCTTC.

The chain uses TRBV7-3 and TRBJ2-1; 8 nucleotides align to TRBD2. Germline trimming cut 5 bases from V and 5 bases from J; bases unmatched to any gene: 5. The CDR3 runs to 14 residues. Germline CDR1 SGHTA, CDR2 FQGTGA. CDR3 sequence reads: CASSALAANNEQFF. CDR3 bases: TGTGCCAGCAGCGCACTAGCGGCTAACAATGAGCAGTTCTTC.

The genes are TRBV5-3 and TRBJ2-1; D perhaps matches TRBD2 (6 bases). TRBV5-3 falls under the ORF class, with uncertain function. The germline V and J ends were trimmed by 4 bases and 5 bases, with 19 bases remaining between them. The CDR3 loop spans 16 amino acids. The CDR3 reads CARSGGKVVRDNEQFF. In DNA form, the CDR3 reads TGTGCCAGAAGCGGCGGGAAGGTGGTACGGGACAATGAGCAGTTCTTC.

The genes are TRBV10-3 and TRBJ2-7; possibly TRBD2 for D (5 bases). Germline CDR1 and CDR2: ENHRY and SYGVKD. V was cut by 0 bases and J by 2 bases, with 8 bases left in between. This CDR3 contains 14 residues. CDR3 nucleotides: TGTGCCATCAGTGAGTCCAGCGGCCCCTACGAGCAGTACTTC. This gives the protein CAISESSGPYEQYF.

The CDR3 loop reads CASSQVSGGYEQYF. DNA of the CDR3: TGTGCCAGCAGCCAAGTTTCGGGGGGCTACGAGCAGTACTTC. The chain joins TRBV3-1 (or the pseudogene TRBV3-2) to TRBJ2-7; 7 bases match TRBD2. Trimming at V came to 1 base and at J to 3 bases, leaving 3 bases not matched to a gene. The CDR3 is 14 amino acids. From germline, CDR1 is LGHDT and CDR2 YNNKEL (reference sequence).